The TCR beta chain described here comes from a study of blood T cell repertoires in COVID-19. As for the study in general: Samples of COVID-19 (acute and convalescent) were obtained from the United States, Italy and Spain.

J lost 7 bases, V lost 3 bases, and 9 bases had no gene match. The CDR3 has 15 amino acids. Germline V gene sequence: CDR1 SEHNR, CDR2 FQNEAQ (reference sequence). Clones were read by immunoSEQ multiplex PCR, and TCRdb kept only the in-frame ones, dropping some. Of around 150,000 clones listed, more than 75% are singletons. Residents of about two dozen US areas, aged about 18 to 89 years, made up the participants. Participants had their cohort set by participant-reported clinical history. This TCR was recovered from a woman aged 45 to 65 who had recovered from COVID-19. The rearrangement uses TRBV7-9 and TRBJ2-1, with TRBD2 matching 7 bases. The sample comprised PBMCs or T cells enriched from blood (not recorded which). CDR3 in DNA: TGTGCCAGCAGCTTGACTAGCCCGGTGAGGAATGAGCAGTTCTTC. As protein: CASSLTSPVRNEQFF.